This is a list of T cell receptor beta chains from one sample in a study of control samples from healthy donors and cancer patients. The protocol was immunoSEQ multiplex PCR, while the TCRdb copy is restricted to in-frame clones and leaves out a portion. This table holds 350,000 to 450,000 clones, around 90% found once. Material: PBMCs. These receptors all come from a man aged 40-49 years with head and neck cancer. Both conserved end residues are part of each CDR3. D genes are given only for firm matches. Some rows mark clone size as missing; the rest say once, few, many or name a class of expanded clone.

j_call v_call d_call clone_size cdr3_aa cdr3_nt
TRBJ2-2 TRBV11-3 . . CASSPTGQNTGELFF TGTGCCAGCAGCCCGACGGGACAGAACACCGGGGAGCTGTTTTTT
TRBJ2-7 TRBV28 TRBD1 . CASSLGTGNYEQYF TGTGCCAGCAGTTTAGGGACAGGGAACTACGAGCAGTACTTC
TRBJ1-3 TRBV30 . . CAWSAETASSGNTIYF TGTGCCTGGAGTGCCGAGACAGCAAGCTCTGGAAACACCATATATTTT
TRBJ2-1 TRBV19 TRBD2 . CASRALSGTYNEQFF TGTGCCAGTAGGGCCCTGAGCGGGACCTACAATGAGCAGTTCTTC
TRBJ1-5 TRBV6-6 . . CASSPGTGNQPQHF TGTGCCAGCAGCCCCGGGACGGGTAATCAGCCCCAGCATTTT
TRBJ2-7 TRBV7-3 TRBD1 . CASSVRAGTGIYEQYF TGTGCCAGCAGCGTAAGAGCCGGGACAGGAATCTACGAGCAGTACTTC
TRBJ2-2 TRBV19 . . CASSSHPGAENTGELFF TGTGCCAGTAGTTCCCATCCGGGGGCAGAGAACACCGGGGAGCTGTTTTTT
TRBJ2-7 TRBV28 . . CASSLSRFTYEQYF TGTGCCAGCAGTTTATCTCGGTTCACCTACGAGCAGTACTTC
TRBJ1-1 TRBV18 . . CASSPPRVMNTEAFF TGTGCCAGCTCACCACCCCGGGTCATGAACACTGAAGCTTTCTTT
TRBJ1-6 TRBV7-2 . . CASSLALGRSNSPLHF TGTGCCAGCAGCTTAGCGCTCGGACGGAGTAATTCACCCCTCCACTTT
TRBJ1-4 TRBV4-2 . . CASSQKGGEGTNEKLFF TGTGCCAGCAGCCAAAAAGGAGGGGAGGGCACTAATGAAAAACTGTTTTTT
TRBJ1-6 TRBV6-5 . . CASSQQGTNSPLHF TGTGCCAGCAGTCAACAGGGCACCAATTCACCCCTCCACTTT
TRBJ2-1 TRBV20-1 TRBD2 . CSASGVGTRSYNEQFF TGCAGTGCTAGTGGGGTTGGGACTAGGTCCTACAATGAGCAGTTCTTC
TRBJ1-1 TRBV5-1 . . CASSLMGVEAFF TGCGCCAGCAGCTTAATGGGAGTAGAAGCTTTCTTT
TRBJ2-5 TRBV18 . once CASSGKQETQYF TGTGCCAGCTCAGGGAAGCAAGAGACCCAGTACTTC
TRBJ2-7 TRBV4-2 TRBD2 . CASSQGTSGGYEQYF TGTGCCAGCAGCCAAGGGACTAGCGGGGGGTACGAGCAGTACTTC
TRBJ1-6 TRBV5-6 . . CASSQRDINSPLHF TGTGCCAGCAGCCAAAGGGACATTAATTCACCCCTCCACTTT
TRBJ2-1 TRBV6-5 . . CASTEVWNEQFF TGTGCCAGCACCGAAGTGTGGAATGAGCAGTTCTTC
TRBJ2-6 TRBV7-2 TRBD1 . CASSLATGAGANVLTF TGTGCCAGCAGCTTAGCAACAGGGGCTGGGGCCAACGTCCTGACTTTC
TRBJ2-1 TRBV3-1/TRBV3-2 . . CASSQGGWGFF TGTGCCAGCAGCCAAGGGGGCTGGGGGTTCTTC
TRBJ1-1 TRBV9 . once CASSVQGQNTEAFF TGTGCCAGCAGCGTTCAGGGCCAGAACACTGAAGCTTTCTTT
TRBJ1-1 TRBV11-2 . . CASSLVRVNIGNTEAFF TGTGCCAGCAGCTTAGTCCGAGTTAATATTGGGAACACTGAAGCTTTCTTT
TRBJ1-1 TRBV7-2 . . CASSLQSGGTEAFF TGTGCCAGCAGCTTACAGAGTGGAGGAACTGAAGCTTTCTTT
TRBJ1-4 TRBV15 TRBD1 once CATSSFGSRGVSEKLFF TGTGCCACCAGCAGCTTCGGGTCCAGGGGGGTGAGCGAAAAACTGTTTTTT
TRBJ1-1 TRBV12-3/TRBV12-4 . . CASSATGNTEAFF TGTGCCAGCAGCGCAACAGGGAACACTGAAGCTTTCTTT
TRBJ2-3 TRBV7-2 TRBD2 . CASSPGLAGGIGATDTQYF TGTGCCAGCAGCCCGGGACTAGCGGGAGGAATTGGGGCCACAGATACGCAGTATTTT
TRBJ1-1 TRBV6-2/TRBV6-3 TRBD1 once CASSYGGTVNTEAFF TGTGCCAGCAGTTACGGGGGGACAGTGAACACTGAAGCTTTCTTT
TRBJ2-7 TRBV3-1/TRBV3-2 TRBD1 . CASSQIPVRDRGLGEQYF TGTGCCAGCAGCCAAATTCCCGTCCGGGACAGGGGGCTCGGGGAGCAGTACTTC
TRBJ2-5 TRBV24-1 . . CATSDGGFGETQYF TGTGCCACCAGTGACGGAGGATTTGGGGAGACCCAGTACTTC